This is a list of T cell receptor beta chains from one sample in a study of blood T cell repertoires in COVID-19. Assay: immunoSEQ multiplex PCR; the TCRdb copy retains only in-frame clones and omits some. The table has 410,000 or so clones, 89% seen once. Source material: peripheral blood. The receptors shown here come from a woman aged 35 to 49 with COVID-19, enrolled during active disease. Each CDR3 is given with its conserved first and last residue. Each record gives: D gene, CDR3 length, J gene, clone size, V gene, CDR3 protein, CDR3 DNA. The D gene is left open where the match is weak. Part of the rows lack a size; the others show once, few, many or a class for expanded clones.

-,12,TRBJ2-7,-,TRBV28,CASTRGSYEQYF,TGTGCCAGCACAAGGGGGTCCTACGAGCAGTACTTC
TRBD2,16,TRBJ2-3,once,TRBV9,CASSLHTSGSTDTQYF,TGTGCCAGCAGCCTCCATACTAGCGGGAGTACAGATACGCAGTATTTT
-,15,TRBJ1-5,-,TRBV7-2,CASSDRIHGNQPQHF,TGTGCCAGCAGCGATAGAATTCACGGCAATCAGCCCCAGCATTTT
-,15,TRBJ1-1,-,TRBV4-2,CASSPLDGRVGEAFF,TGTGCCAGCAGCCCTCTAGACGGTCGGGTTGGAGAAGCTTTCTTT
TRBD2,14,TRBJ2-2,-,TRBV10-3,CAINSGANTGELFF,TGTGCCATCAACAGCGGGGCGAACACCGGGGAGCTGTTTTTT
-,15,TRBJ1-4,once,TRBV18,CASSPIAGLNEKLFF,TGTGCCAGCTCACCAATCGCGGGGCTGAATGAAAAACTGTTTTTT
-,13,TRBJ2-3,-,TRBV7-3,CASSFQGPDTQYF,TGTGCCAGCAGCTTCCAGGGTCCAGATACGCAGTATTTT
-,16,TRBJ1-4,-,TRBV5-1,CASSTDSSATNEKLFF,TGCGCCAGCAGCACGGACAGCTCTGCAACTAATGAAAAACTGTTTTTT
-,14,TRBJ1-2,-,TRBV6-5,CASSPMTAWAGYTF,TGTGCCAGCAGTCCTATGACAGCTTGGGCTGGCTACACCTTC
TRBD1,14,TRBJ1-2,once,TRBV27,CASALTGVGYGYTF,TGTGCCAGCGCCTTGACAGGGGTCGGCTATGGCTACACCTTC
TRBD2,16,TRBJ2-1,-,TRBV7-8,CASSSSLAGGPREQFF,TGTGCCAGCAGCTCTAGTCTAGCGGGGGGCCCGCGGGAGCAGTTCTTC
-,12,TRBJ2-5,-,TRBV2,CASRIASETQYF,TGTGCCAGCAGAATAGCTAGCGAGACCCAGTACTTC
TRBD1,14,TRBJ1-2,-,TRBV5-1,CASSPLQGQGSYTF,TGCGCCAGCAGCCCCCTTCAAGGACAGGGGAGCTACACCTTC
-,17,TRBJ1-5,few,TRBV19,CAILRAWVRDSNQPQHF,TGTGCCATCCTCCGAGCTTGGGTCAGGGATAGCAATCAGCCCCAGCATTTT
-,16,TRBJ1-5,-,TRBV9,CASSVATETDNQPQHF,TGTGCCAGCAGCGTAGCCACCGAGACAGATAATCAGCCCCAGCATTTT
TRBD1,15,TRBJ2-7,-,TRBV28,CASSSLDRVTYEQYF,TGTGCCAGCAGTTCCCTCGACAGGGTAACCTACGAGCAGTACTTC